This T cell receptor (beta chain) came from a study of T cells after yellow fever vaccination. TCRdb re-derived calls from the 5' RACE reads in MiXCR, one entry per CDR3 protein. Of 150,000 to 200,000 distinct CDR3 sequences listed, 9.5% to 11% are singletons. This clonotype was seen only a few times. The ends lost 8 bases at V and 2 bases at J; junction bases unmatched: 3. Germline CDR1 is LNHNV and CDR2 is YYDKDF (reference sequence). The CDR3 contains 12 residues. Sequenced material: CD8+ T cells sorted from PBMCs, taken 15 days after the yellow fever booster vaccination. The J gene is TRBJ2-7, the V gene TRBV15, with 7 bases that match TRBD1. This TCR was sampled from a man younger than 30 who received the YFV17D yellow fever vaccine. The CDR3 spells CATADRTYEQYF. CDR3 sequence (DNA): TGTGCCACCGCGGACAGGACCTACGAGCAGTACTTC.